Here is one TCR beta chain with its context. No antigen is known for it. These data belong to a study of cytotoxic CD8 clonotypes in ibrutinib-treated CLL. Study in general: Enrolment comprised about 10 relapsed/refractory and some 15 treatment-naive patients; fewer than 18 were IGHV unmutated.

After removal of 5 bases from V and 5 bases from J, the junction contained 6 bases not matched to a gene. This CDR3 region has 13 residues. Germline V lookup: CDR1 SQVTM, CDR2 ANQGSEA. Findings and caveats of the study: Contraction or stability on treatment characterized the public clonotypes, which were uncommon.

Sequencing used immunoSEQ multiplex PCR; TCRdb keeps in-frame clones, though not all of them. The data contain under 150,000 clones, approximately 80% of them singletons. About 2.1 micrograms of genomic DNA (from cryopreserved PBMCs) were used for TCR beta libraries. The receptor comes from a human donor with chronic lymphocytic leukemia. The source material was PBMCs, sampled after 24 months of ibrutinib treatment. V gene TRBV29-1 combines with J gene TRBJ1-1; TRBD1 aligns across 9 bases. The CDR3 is CSVPDRGETEAFF. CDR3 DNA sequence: TGCAGCGTTCCTGACAGGGGGGAAACTGAAGCTTTCTTT.